This T cell receptor beta chain was identified in a study of blood T cell repertoires in COVID-19. On the study more broadly: Both acute and convalescent COVID-19 samples were obtained from the United States, Italy and Spain.

The CDR3 totals 18 residues. From germline, CDR1 is SGHTA and CDR2 FQGNSA. The ends lost 3 bases at V and 0 bases at J; junction bases unmatched: 12. This table comes from immunoSEQ multiplex PCR, and its TCRdb copy is limited to in-frame clones, with some not included. The sample records 98,000 or so clones, roughly 90% being singletons. Sequencing input: peripheral blood. The rearrangement joins TRBV7-2 to TRBJ2-3; 7 positions agree with TRBD2. This clonotype originated in a human donor in a cohort sampled during active COVID-19. CDR3: CASSLSRPSGTSTDTQYF. CDR3 in DNA: TGTGCCAGCAGCTTGTCTAGACCGAGCGGGACCAGCACAGATACGCAGTATTTT.